These T cell receptor beta chains were read from a single sample in a study of CD8+CD57+ T cells in acquired aplastic anemia. Each CDR3 protein is one row after TCRdb ran MiXCR on the reads. The sample carries 150,000 to 200,000 distinct CDR3 sequences, 40% to 60% recorded once. The sequencing sample was made of sorted CD4+, CD8+, or CD8+CD57+ T cells (not recorded which) from PBMCs. These receptors were obtained from a human donor with aplastic anemia. The CDR3 runs from the conserved cysteine through the conserved F or W. A D gene is named only where the DNA matches it firmly. Rows may omit the clone size; those that give it use once, few, many or a size class.

v_call,clone_size,j_call,d_call,cdr3_aa,cdr3_nt
TRBV5-1,.,TRBJ1-6,TRBD1,CASSFGTGDNSPLHF,TGCGCCAGCAGCTTCGGGACAGGGGATAATTCACCCCTCCACTTT
TRBV2,.,TRBJ2-7,.,CASSDWHSYEQYF,TGTGCCAGCAGTGATTGGCACTCCTACGAGCAGTACTTC
TRBV2,many,TRBJ2-1,TRBD2,CAGSGRENEQFF,TGTGCCGGAAGCGGGAGGGAAAATGAGCAGTTCTTC
TRBV11-2,many,TRBJ1-1,.,CASSLEGETVMNTEAFF,TGTGCCAGCAGCTTAGAAGGTGAGACAGTCATGAACACTGAAGCTTTCTTT
TRBV7-9,many,TRBJ1-1,.,CASSGRQRANTEAFF,TGTGCCAGCAGCGGTAGACAGAGGGCGAACACTGAAGCTTTCTTT
TRBV24-1,.,TRBJ1-2,.,CATSGPTDSYGYTF,TGTGCCACCAGTGGCCCGACGGACTCCTATGGCTACACCTTC
TRBV4-1,.,TRBJ2-3,.,CASSQSLNRAHTDTQYF,TGCGCCAGCAGCCAATCCCTAAACAGGGCCCACACAGATACGCAGTATTTT
TRBV2,once,TRBJ2-7,TRBD2,CASSRGGLSSYDQYF,TGTGCCAGCAGCCGGGGGGGCCTCAGCTCCTACGATCAGTACTTC
TRBV20-1,.,TRBJ1-1,.,CSARDAARTTKNTEAFF,TGCAGTGCTAGAGATGCAGCCAGGACCACGAAGAACACTGAAGCTTTCTTT
TRBV7-6,many,TRBJ2-5,TRBD1,CASSLTPGDRGMGAQETQYF,TGTGCCAGCAGCCTAACCCCCGGGGACAGGGGAATGGGGGCCCAAGAGACCCAGTACTTC
TRBV2,.,TRBJ1-1,.,CASTGQTSGTEAFF,TGTGCCAGCACCGGACAGACCTCCGGCACTGAAGCTTTCTTT
TRBV6-5,many,TRBJ2-5,TRBD2,CASRDPGLADQETQYF,TGTGCCAGCAGGGATCCGGGACTAGCGGACCAAGAGACCCAGTACTTC
TRBV11-2,.,TRBJ2-1,.,CASSTEPHGEYEQFF,TGTGCCAGCAGCACAGAACCACACGGGGAGTATGAGCAGTTCTTC
TRBV2,.,TRBJ1-6,.,CASSESPSALPLHF,TGTGCCAGCAGTGAGTCTCCCAGTGCGCTTCCCCTCCACTTT
TRBV7-2,many,TRBJ2-6,.,CASNLLQGFSGANVLTF,TGTGCCAGCAACCTTTTACAGGGCTTCTCTGGGGCCAACGTCCTGACTTTC